A single sample is the source of the 29 T cell receptor beta chains below, sequenced in a study of shared clonotypes between healthy human individuals. Clones were sequenced by immunoSEQ multiplex PCR, and TCRdb holds only the in-frame ones, with some missing. The sample has about 2,100,000 clones; 93% are singletons. Cells designated naive CD8 were CD45RO-negative and were positively selected for CCR7, with terminally differentiated effector memory CD45RA+ cells excluded. Sequencing was done on a sample of naive CD8+ T cells from PBMCs. The source of these receptors is a man younger than 35 in good health. Some clones in this sample may be carry-over from other donors' samples.

The rearrangement uses TRBV6-5 and TRBJ2-7, with D possibly being TRBD2 (5 bases). V was pared by 6 bases and J by 6 bases, with 15 bases between. CDR1 MNHEY and CDR2 SVGAGI come from the germline V gene. The CDR3 contains 13 residues. The CDR3 sequence: CASSSSGRAEQYF. In DNA form, the CDR3 reads TGTGCCAGCAGCTCCTCGGGAAGGGCCGAGCAGTACTTC.

On this clone itself: Other DNA sequences of this sample code for an identical CDR3. This rearrangement joins TRBV7-9 to TRBJ2-7; 10 bases line up with TRBD1. Germline-derived CDR1 and CDR2 are SEHNR and FQNEAQ (reference sequence). The CDR3 runs to 15 residues. The V and J ends lost 5 bases and 2 bases, in that order; junction bases with no gene match: 6. CDR3 coding DNA: TGTGCCAGCAGCCCCCGGGACAGGGGTACCTACGAGCAGTACTTC. This encodes CASSPRDRGTYEQYF.

This sequence joins TRBV11-1 and TRBJ2-1; 10 bases agree with TRBD1. This CDR3 has 15 residues. Germline V CDR1 and CDR2: SGHAT, FQDESV (reference sequence). The V gene end was trimmed by 3 bases and the J gene end by 7 bases; junction bases not matched to a gene: 6. CDR3 coding DNA: TGTGCCAGCAGCTTCCGGGACAGGGGTTTAAATGAGCAGTTCTTC. Its translation is CASSFRDRGLNEQFF.

V is TRBV11-2 and J is TRBJ2-3; D is uncertain. The length of the CDR3 is 15 residues. The germline V gene has CDR1 SGHAT and CDR2 FQNNGV. Trimming removed 1 base from V and 4 bases from J, with 12 bases in between. The CDR3 coding sequence is TGTGCCAGCAGCTTAGTGGCGGTCGGGTCAGATACGCAGTATTTT. Amino acid sequence: CASSLVAVGSDTQYF.

This chain uses TRBV5-1 with TRBJ1-2; no clear D. CDR1 is SGHRS, CDR2 YFSETQ, per germline. The V end was cut by 0 bases, the J end by 7 bases, with 1 base between. The CDR3 totals 10 residues. In DNA, the CDR3 is TGCGCCAGCAGCTTGGCTGGCTACACCTTC. This gives the protein CASSLAGYTF. Complete variable domain (other parts from reference TRBV5-1 and TRBJ1-2): KAGVTQTPRYLIKTRGQQVTLSCSPISGHRSVSWYQQTPGQGLQFLFEYFSETQRNKGNFPGRFSGRQFSNSRSEMNVSTLELGDSALYLCASSLAGYTFGSGTRLTVV.

The V gene is TRBV18, the J gene TRBJ2-2, with TRBD1 as a possible D gene (7 bases). Germline V gene data show CDR1 as KGHSH and CDR2 as LQKENI. The CDR3 covers 18 residues. Trimming left V 3 bases short and J 3 bases short, with 20 bases between. The CDR3 protein is CASSPLLSGRGDTGELFF. CDR3 nucleotides: TGTGCCAGCTCACCGCTGCTAAGTGGCAGGGGGGACACCGGGGAGCTGTTTTTT.

With regard to this clone: Other nucleotide sequences from this sample produce the same CDR3. The chain combines TRBV27 with TRBJ2-2; D may be TRBD2 (7 bases). Germline V CDR1 and CDR2: MNHEY, SMNVEV (reference sequence). This CDR3 spans 15 amino acids. Deletions cut 5 bases from V and 3 bases from J, with 13 bases between. Written as DNA, the CDR3 is TGTGCCAGCAGTCCCCGAGGGGGGGACACCGGGGAGCTGTTTTTT. It specifies CASSPRGGDTGELFF.

Concerning this clone: At the DNA level, this CDR3 is encoded by other sequences in the same sample as well. This chain links TRBV15 with TRBJ1-3; TRBD1 might be the D (6 bases). This CDR3 is built from 15 residues. Germline-derived CDR1 and CDR2 are LNHNV and YYDKDF (reference sequence). Trimming stripped 0 bases from V and 2 bases from J, with 8 bases between. The CDR3 reads CATSRDRGTGNTIYF. CDR3 bases: TGTGCCACCAGCAGAGACAGGGGTACTGGAAACACCATATATTTT.

V gene TRBV10-3 combines with J gene TRBJ2-7; D is unresolved. CDR1 is ENHRY and CDR2 is SYGVKD in the germline V gene. The CDR3 runs 14 residues. The V gene lost 3 bases and the J gene lost 3 bases, with 12 bases spanning the gap. The CDR3 spells CAISESGLRYEQYF. CDR3 DNA: TGTGCCATCAGTGAATCAGGCCTTCGCTACGAGCAGTACTTC.

This clone was recorded only once. V gene TRBV5-1 combines with J gene TRBJ2-7; D ambiguous. The CDR3 consists of 14 residues. Germline CDR1 reads SGHRS; CDR2 reads YFSETQ. Trimming took off 4 bases at V and 0 bases at J, with 11 bases between the two ends. The chain's CDR3 is CASSEGYSSYEQYF. The CDR3 nucleotides are TGCGCCAGCAGCGAAGGCTACAGCTCCTACGAGCAGTACTTC.

The rearrangement uses TRBV27 and TRBJ2-6, with D perhaps TRBD1 (5 bases). V was pared by 3 bases and J by 4 bases, with 13 bases between. The V gene's germline CDR1 is MNHEY and CDR2 SMNVEV (reference sequence). This CDR3 has 16 amino acids. The DNA of the CDR3 is TGTGCCAGCAGTTTTAGGGGTCTGGAGGGGGCCAACGTCCTGACTTTC. It translates to CASSFRGLEGANVLTF.

This clone was observed a single time. The chain joins TRBV7-9 to TRBJ1-1; D might be TRBD1 (5 bases). CDR1 SEHNR and CDR2 FQNEAQ come from the germline V gene (reference sequence). Trimming shortened V by 2 bases and J by 5 bases, and 12 bases separated the two germline ends. CDR3 length: 14 residues. CDR3 region: CASSLFFPGTEAFF. CDR3 DNA: TGTGCCAGCAGCTTATTTTTTCCAGGGACTGAAGCTTTCTTT.

The gene calls are TRBV4-1 and TRBJ2-7; D gene ambiguous. CDR3 size: 15 residues. Trimming stripped 1 base from V and 5 bases from J, with 15 bases between. Germline CDR1 reads MGHRA; CDR2 reads YSYEKL. CDR3 region: CASSQVMRYAHEQYF. The CDR3 DNA reads TGCGCCAGCAGCCAAGTCATGCGATACGCCCACGAGCAGTACTTC.

The chain joins TRBV6-5 to TRBJ2-3; D tentatively fits TRBD1 or TRBD2 (5 bases each). Trimming stripped 8 bases from V and 1 base from J, with 13 bases between. Germline CDR1 and CDR2: MNHEY and SVGAGI. The CDR3 covers 14 residues. DNA for the CDR3: TGTGCCAGCCGGGACCTCTCTCGCACAGATACGCAGTATTTT. Amino acids: CASRDLSRTDTQYF.

The genes are TRBV7-6 and TRBJ2-7; 7 nucleotides line up with TRBD1. Germline CDR1 and CDR2: SGHVS and FNYEAQ. The CDR3 contains 14 residues. V trimming: 4 bases; J trimming: 0 bases; junction bases outside the gene matches: 3. CDR3 sequence: CASSSGQSSYEQYF. The DNA of the CDR3 is TGTGCCAGCAGCTCGGGACAGAGCTCCTACGAGCAGTACTTC.

The chain carries TRBV10-3 and TRBJ2-1; D call uncertain. This CDR3 spans 16 amino acids. Trimming took 0 bases from V and 8 from J, leaving 17 bases between them. Germline CDR1 ENHRY, CDR2 SYGVKD. CDR3 in amino acids: CAISESMVSYGDEQFF. CDR3 in DNA: TGTGCCATCAGTGAGTCGATGGTCTCCTATGGGGATGAGCAGTTCTTC.

This clone has a handful of counts. The CDR3 here is CASSGGLGNTEAFF. CDR3 in DNA: TGTGCCAGCAGCGGGGGGCTCGGGAACACTGAAGCTTTCTTT. V is TRBV9 and J is TRBJ1-1, with D perhaps TRBD1 (6 bases). This CDR3 has 14 residues. Germline CDR1 SGDLS, CDR2 YYNGEE. Between the trimmed V and J ends, which lost 3 bases and 1 base, there was a span of 10 bases.

The gene calls are TRBV28 and TRBJ1-5; 7 positions match TRBD1. Losses at the gene ends were 7 bases for V and 1 base for J; bases not matched to a gene: 7. The CDR3 covers 15 residues. CDR1 is MDHEN, CDR2 SYDVKM, per germline. The CDR3 sequence: CASTIETGSNQPQHF. The CDR3 DNA reads as TGTGCCAGCACCATAGAGACAGGGAGCAATCAGCCCCAGCATTTT.

This chain links TRBV5-1 with TRBJ2-5; the D gene is possibly TRBD2 (6 bases). The ends were cut back, 4 bases at V and 4 bases at J, with 17 bases in the middle. This CDR3 contains 15 residues. The germline gives CDR1 SGHRS, CDR2 YFSETQ. The CDR3 region is CASSPTRGLGETQYF. The DNA for the CDR3 is TGCGCCAGCAGCCCGACCCGGGGGTTGGGAGAGACCCAGTACTTC.

This chain joins TRBV7-9 and TRBJ1-4; D is unclear. Between the trimmed V and J ends, which lost 5 bases and 5 bases, there was a span of 15 bases. The CDR3 loop spans 15 amino acids. Germline V gives CDR1 SEHNR, CDR2 FQNEAQ (reference sequence). The CDR3 coding sequence is TGTGCCAGCAGCAGCCGCAGGTCGAAGAATGAAAAACTGTTTTTT. Amino acid sequence: CASSSRRSKNEKLFF. Together with reference TRBV7-9 and TRBJ1-4, the CDR3 gives the full variable domain: DTGVSQNPRHKITKRGQNVTFRCDPISEHNRLYWYRQTLGQGPEFLTYFQNEAQLEKSRLLSDRFSAERPKGSFSTLEIQRTEQGDSAMYLCASSSRRSKNEKLFFGSGTQLSVL.

CDR3 sequence: CASIDRGNGYTF. CDR3 coding DNA: TGTGCCAGTATAGACAGGGGGAATGGCTACACCTTC. J is TRBJ1-2 and V is TRBV19; TRBD1 matches 9 bases. V gave up 7 bases and J gave up 6 bases; unmatched junction bases: 3. This CDR3 comprises 12 residues. Germline V gene lookup returns CDR1 LNHDA and CDR2 SQIVND (reference sequence).

The chain employs TRBV28 and TRBJ2-7; TRBD2 agrees at 14 bases. CDR1 is MDHEN and CDR2 is SYDVKM in the germline V gene. The V gene end was trimmed by 2 bases and the J gene end by 6 bases; junction bases not matched to a gene: 12. This CDR3 has 18 residues. For the CDR3, the DNA is TGTGCCAGCAGTTTACTTCCGACTAGCGGGAGGGACGGTTCCGAGCAGTACTTC. This translates into CASSLLPTSGRDGSEQYF. Variable domain in full (rest from reference TRBV28 and TRBJ2-7): DVKVTQSSRYLVKRTGEKVFLECVQDMDHENMFWYRQDPGLGLRLIYFSYDVKMKEKGDIPEGYSVSREKKERFSLILESASTNQTSMYLCASSLLPTSGRDGSEQYFGPGTRLTVT.

This clone has just one count. The chain employs TRBV7-8 and TRBJ1-4; possible D gene TRBD1, 5 bases. CDR1 is SGHVS, CDR2 FQNEAQ, per germline. Trimming pared 5 bases from V and 6 bases from J, leaving 16 bases between. The CDR3 is 15 amino acids. CDR3 region: CASSLFRTQDEKLFF. The CDR3 DNA is TGTGCCAGCAGCCTTTTCCGCACACAGGATGAAAAACTGTTTTTT.

The chain uses TRBV10-3 and TRBJ2-5, with D unclear. The germline V and J ends were trimmed by 5 bases and 1 base, with 14 bases remaining between them. Germline assignment: CDR1 ENHRY and CDR2 SYGVKD. This CDR3 is 15 amino acids long. The CDR3, as DNA: TGTGCCATCAGTCCGATCGAGCTGAGCCAAGAGACCCAGTACTTC. Its protein is CAISPIELSQETQYF.

V gene TRBV19 combines with J gene TRBJ2-2; tentatively, D is TRBD1 (5 bases). CDR1 is LNHDA, CDR2 SQIVND, per germline (reference sequence). The CDR3 extends over 16 amino acids. Deletions cut 3 bases from V and 5 bases from J, with 16 bases between. The CDR3 coding sequence is TGTGCCAGTAGTATGGAGTCAGGGTGGGAAACCGGGGAGCTGTTTTTT. Translation gives CASSMESGWETGELFF.

The chain carries TRBV5-6 and TRBJ2-7; 8 nucleotides match TRBD2. The CDR3 is 15 amino acids. Germline-derived CDR1 and CDR2 are SGHDT and YYEEEE. With 1 base clipped from V and 6 bases from J, the junction kept 9 bases outside the gene matches. In DNA, the CDR3 is TGTGCCAGCAGCTTGCCCACTAGCGGACGGGTCGAGCAGTACTTC. Encoded protein: CASSLPTSGRVEQYF.

The V and J genes are TRBV11-2 and TRBJ2-1; D is unresolved. V lost 5 bases, J lost 9 bases, and 17 bases lay in between. The CDR3 has 14 residues. Germline values: CDR1 SGHAT, CDR2 FQNNGV. This CDR3 is CASSHPRGHPEQFF. The CDR3 nucleotides read TGTGCCAGCAGCCACCCACGAGGCCACCCTGAGCAGTTCTTC.

This chain links TRBV2 with TRBJ2-3; the match to TRBD2 covers 9 bases. Germline CDR1 SNHLY, CDR2 FYNNEI. V was pared by 2 bases and J by 4 bases, with 7 bases of the junction left unmatched. The CDR3 totals 16 residues. The CDR3 spells CASSEFASGKSDTQYF. The CDR3 DNA reads as TGTGCCAGCAGTGAATTTGCTAGCGGGAAGTCAGATACGCAGTATTTT.

On this clone: This CDR3 is also generated by other DNA sequences in the sample. The chain is built from TRBV27 and TRBJ2-7; TRBD1 matches at 8 bases. CDR3 length: 12 residues. With V trimmed by 6 bases and J by 4 bases, 2 bases remained unmatched. From germline, CDR1 is MNHEY and CDR2 SMNVEV (reference sequence). The CDR3 protein is CASRQGVYEQYF. CDR3 bases: TGTGCCAGCAGACAGGGGGTATACGAGCAGTACTTC.